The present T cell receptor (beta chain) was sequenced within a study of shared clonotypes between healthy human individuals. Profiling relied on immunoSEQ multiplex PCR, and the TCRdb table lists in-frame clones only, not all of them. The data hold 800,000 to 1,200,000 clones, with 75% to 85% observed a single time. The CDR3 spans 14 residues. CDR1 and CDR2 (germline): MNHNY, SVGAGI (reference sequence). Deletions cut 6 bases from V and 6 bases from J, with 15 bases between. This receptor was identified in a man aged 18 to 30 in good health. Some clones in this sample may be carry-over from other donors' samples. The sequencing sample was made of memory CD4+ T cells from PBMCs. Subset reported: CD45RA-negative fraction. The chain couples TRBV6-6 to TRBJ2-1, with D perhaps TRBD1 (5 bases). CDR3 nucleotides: TGTGCCAGCAGGACAGAGTTAAACTTCAATGAGCAGTTCTTC. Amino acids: CASRTELNFNEQFF.